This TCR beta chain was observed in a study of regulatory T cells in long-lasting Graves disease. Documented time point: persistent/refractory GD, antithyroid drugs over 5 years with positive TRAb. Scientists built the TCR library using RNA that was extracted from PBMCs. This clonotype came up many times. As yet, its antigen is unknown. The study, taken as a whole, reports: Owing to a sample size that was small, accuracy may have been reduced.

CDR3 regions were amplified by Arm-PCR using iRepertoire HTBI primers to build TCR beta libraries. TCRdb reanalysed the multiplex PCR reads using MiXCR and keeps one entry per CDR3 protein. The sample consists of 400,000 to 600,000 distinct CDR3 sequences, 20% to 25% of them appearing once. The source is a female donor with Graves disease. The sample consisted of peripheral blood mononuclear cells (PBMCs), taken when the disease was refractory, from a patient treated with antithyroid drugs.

The DNA of the CDR3 is TGTGCTAGTGGGTCAACAGCGAACACCGGGGAGCTGTTTTTT. Translated, it gives CASGSTANTGELFF. V gene TRBV12-5 combines with J gene TRBJ2-2, with D unclear. Trimming took 6 bases from V and 0 from J, leaving 8 bases between them. The germline V gene encodes CDR1 LGHNT and CDR2 FRNRAP. This CDR3 spans 14 amino acids.